This T cell receptor (beta chain) was recovered during a study of blood T cell repertoires in COVID-19. Turning to the study itself: Collection of acute and convalescent COVID-19 samples took place in the United States, Italy and Spain. Sample material is recorded as cDNA or gDNA derived from T cells, B-cell-depleted T cells, or PBMCs.

Germline V CDR1 and CDR2: SGHTS, YDEGEE. The V and J ends lost 4 bases and 0 bases respectively, with 17 bases between them. The CDR3 runs to 17 residues. In the original workflow: Reference gene primer amplification gave nucleated cell count estimates. The protocol was immunoSEQ multiplex PCR, while the TCRdb copy is restricted to in-frame clones and leaves out a portion. D and trimming were read from the DNA, whereas the V and J calls and clone size are those reported in that table. The sample contains about 170,000 clones, around 80% of which appear only once. The sequenced material came from peripheral blood. The chain links TRBV5-8 to TRBJ2-1; possibly TRBD1 for D (6 bases). The receptor's source is a woman aged 70-85 years with acute or convalescent COVID-19. The CDR3 region is CASSRDMGASSYNEQFF. In DNA form, the CDR3 reads TGTGCCAGCAGCAGGGACATGGGCGCCAGCTCCTACAATGAGCAGTTCTTC.